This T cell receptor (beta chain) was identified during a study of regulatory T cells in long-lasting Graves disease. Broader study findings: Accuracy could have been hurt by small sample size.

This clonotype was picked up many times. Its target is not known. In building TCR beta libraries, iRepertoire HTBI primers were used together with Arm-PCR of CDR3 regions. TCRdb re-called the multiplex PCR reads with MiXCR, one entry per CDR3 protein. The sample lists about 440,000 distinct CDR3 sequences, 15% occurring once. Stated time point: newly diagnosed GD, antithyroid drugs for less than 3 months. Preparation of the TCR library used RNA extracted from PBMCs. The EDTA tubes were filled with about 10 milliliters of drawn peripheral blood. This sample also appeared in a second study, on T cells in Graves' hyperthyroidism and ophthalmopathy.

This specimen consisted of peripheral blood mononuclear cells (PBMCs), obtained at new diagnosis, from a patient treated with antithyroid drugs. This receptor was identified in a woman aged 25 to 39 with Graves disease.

The CDR3: CASSYENMNTEAFF. CDR3 bases: TGTGCCAGCAGTTATGAGAACATGAACACTGAAGCTTTCTTT. The genes are TRBV6-5 and TRBJ1-1; D unresolved. This CDR3 contains 14 residues. Germline-derived CDR1 and CDR2 are MNHEY and SVGAGI. V was cut by 3 bases and J by 0 bases, with 8 bases left in between.